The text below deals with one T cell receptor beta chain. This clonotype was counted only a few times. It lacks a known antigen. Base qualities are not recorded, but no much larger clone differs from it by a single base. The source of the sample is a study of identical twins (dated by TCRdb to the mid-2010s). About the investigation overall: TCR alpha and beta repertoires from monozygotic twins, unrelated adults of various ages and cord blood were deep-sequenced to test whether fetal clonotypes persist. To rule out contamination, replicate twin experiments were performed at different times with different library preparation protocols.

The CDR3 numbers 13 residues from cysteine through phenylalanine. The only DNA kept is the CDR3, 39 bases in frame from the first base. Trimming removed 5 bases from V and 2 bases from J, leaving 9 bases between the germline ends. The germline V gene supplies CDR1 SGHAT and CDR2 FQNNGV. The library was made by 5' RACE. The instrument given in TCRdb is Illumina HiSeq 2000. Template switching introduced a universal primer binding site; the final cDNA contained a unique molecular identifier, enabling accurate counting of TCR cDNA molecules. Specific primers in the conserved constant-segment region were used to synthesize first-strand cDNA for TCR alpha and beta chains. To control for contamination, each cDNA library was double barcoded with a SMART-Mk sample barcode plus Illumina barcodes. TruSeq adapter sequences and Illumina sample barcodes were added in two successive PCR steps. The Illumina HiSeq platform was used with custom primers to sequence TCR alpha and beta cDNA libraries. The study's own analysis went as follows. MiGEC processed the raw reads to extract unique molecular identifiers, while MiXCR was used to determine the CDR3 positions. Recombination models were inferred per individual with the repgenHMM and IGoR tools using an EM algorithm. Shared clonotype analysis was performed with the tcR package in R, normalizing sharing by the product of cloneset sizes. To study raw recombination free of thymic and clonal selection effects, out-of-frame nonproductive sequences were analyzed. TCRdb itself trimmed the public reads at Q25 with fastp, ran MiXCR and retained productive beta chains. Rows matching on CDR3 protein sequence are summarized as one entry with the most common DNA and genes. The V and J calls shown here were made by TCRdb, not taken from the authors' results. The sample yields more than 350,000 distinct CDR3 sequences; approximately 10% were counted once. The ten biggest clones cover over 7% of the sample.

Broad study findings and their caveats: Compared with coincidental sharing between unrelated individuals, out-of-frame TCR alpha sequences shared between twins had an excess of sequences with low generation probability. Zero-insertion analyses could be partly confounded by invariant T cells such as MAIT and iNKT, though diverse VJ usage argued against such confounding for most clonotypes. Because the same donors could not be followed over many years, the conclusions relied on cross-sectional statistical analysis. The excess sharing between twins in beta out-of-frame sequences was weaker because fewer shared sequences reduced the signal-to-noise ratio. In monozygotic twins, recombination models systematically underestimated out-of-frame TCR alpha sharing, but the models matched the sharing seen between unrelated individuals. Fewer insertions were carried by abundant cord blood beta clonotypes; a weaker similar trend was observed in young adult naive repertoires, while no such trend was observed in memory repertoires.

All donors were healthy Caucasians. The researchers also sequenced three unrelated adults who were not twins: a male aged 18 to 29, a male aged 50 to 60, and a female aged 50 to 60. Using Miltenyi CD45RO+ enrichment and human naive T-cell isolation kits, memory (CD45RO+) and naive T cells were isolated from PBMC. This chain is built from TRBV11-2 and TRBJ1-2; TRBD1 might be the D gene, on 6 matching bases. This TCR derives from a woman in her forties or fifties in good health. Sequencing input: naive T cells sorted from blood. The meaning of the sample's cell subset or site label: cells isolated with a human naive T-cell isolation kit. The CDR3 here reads CASSHGQNYGYTF. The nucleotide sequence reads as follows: TGTGCCAGCAGCCACGGACAGAACTATGGCTACACCTTC.